A single TCR beta chain is shown here with its context. Its antigen is currently unknown. The sample is drawn from a study of shared clonotypes between healthy human individuals. About the research overall: Aged between 18 and 49, the donors were two women and a few men. Notes on the study in general: The study's rarefaction showed incomplete sorted-subset sequencing despite large depth.

It was at deep level that the assay was run. Profiled with immunoSEQ multiplex PCR; TCRdb holds only in-frame clones, not every one. This repertoire shows roughly 2,300,000 clones, roughly 92% found once; its top ten account for more than 0.35%. Partitioning of CD4+ cells yielded a CD45RA+ naive subset and a CD45RA-negative memory subset. CDR1 is MNHNY and CDR2 is SVGAGI in the germline V gene (reference sequence). This CDR3 spans 14 amino acids. V lost 6 bases, J lost 3 bases, and 12 bases lay in between. The sequencing input was naive CD4+ T cells from PBMCs. Subset described: CD45RA+ positively selected. This TCR was sampled from a man between 18 and 29 years old in good health. Some clones in this sample may be carry-over from other donors' samples. The rearrangement uses TRBV6-6 and TRBJ2-1; tentative D call: TRBD2 (5 bases). CDR3 sequence reads: CASSPTRGYNEQFF. CDR3 in DNA: TGTGCCAGCAGCCCCACACGGGGCTACAATGAGCAGTTCTTC.